A selection of T cell receptor beta chains follows, all from one sample in a study of blood T cells in healthy people across ages. A single record per CDR3 protein comes from TCRdb applying MiXCR to the 5' RACE reads. This table holds over 950,000 distinct CDR3 sequences, around two fifths found once. Material: blood. All receptors come from a man aged 18 to 35 in good health. Both conserved end residues are part of each CDR3. Each record gives: J gene, D gene, clone size, V gene, CDR3 DNA, CDR3 protein. A D gene is named only where the DNA matches it firmly. Clone size is given for some rows only: seen once, a few or many times, or a class if the clone is expanded.

>TRBJ2-1|-|few|TRBV4-2
TGTGCCAGCAGCCAAGAAACTCGCTCTGAGCAGTTCTTC
CASSQETRSEQFF
>TRBJ2-6|-|many|TRBV6-5
TGTGCCAGCAGTTACAACGGGATTGCTGGGGCCAACGTCCTGACTTTC
CASSYNGIAGANVLTF
>TRBJ2-5|TRBD1|-|TRBV2
TGTGCCAGCAGTGTAACACGGGGACAGGACAATGAGCAGTACTTC
CASSVTRGQDNEQYF
>TRBJ1-2|TRBD1|few|TRBV4-1
TGCGCCAGCAGCCAAACGACAGGGAGAGGAGACTATGGCTACACCTTC
CASSQTTGRGDYGYTF
>TRBJ2-3|-|few|TRBV2
TGTGCCAGCAGGGCAGGGTTTGGGGATACGCAGTATTTT
CASRAGFGDTQYF
>TRBJ1-1|TRBD1|-|TRBV20-1
TGCAGTGCTAGAGATGGCACAGGGGGCACTGAAGCTTTCTTT
CSARDGTGGTEAFF
>TRBJ1-5|-|once|TRBV7-2
TGTGCCAGCAGCTTAGATCAGGGAGGACAGCCCCAGCATTTT
CASSLDQGGQPQHF
>TRBJ2-7|-|-|TRBV2
TGTGCCAGCAATCTGGGGAATGAGCAGTACTTC
CASNLGNEQYF
>TRBJ2-7|-|-|TRBV2
TGTGCCAGGCGGGACAGTCCCTCCTACGAGCAGTACTTC
CARRDSPSYEQYF
>TRBJ1-4|-|-|TRBV20-1
TGCAGTGCTAGAGCGGGGGCAACTAATGAAAAACTGTTTTTT
CSARAGATNEKLFF
>TRBJ1-1|-|-|TRBV9
TGTGCCAGCAGCTCCCCGTCCACGAACACTGAAGCTTTCTTT
CASSSPSTNTEAFF
>TRBJ1-6|-|-|TRBV20-1
TGCAGTGCTCCCCAGGGCTCCTATAATTCACCCCTCCACTTT
CSAPQGSYNSPLHF
>TRBJ1-6|-|-|TRBV20-1
TGCAGTGCTAGGCGAGCAAGCAATTCACCCCTCCACTTT
CSARRASNSPLHF
>TRBJ1-1|-|-|TRBV25-1
TGTGCCAGCAGTGCGGTTTGGGGTGGGACTGAAGCTTTCTTT
CASSAVWGGTEAFF
>TRBJ2-3|-|-|TRBV5-4
TGTGCCAGCAGCCGCTCTTACGGGGCCACAGATACGCAGTATTTT
CASSRSYGATDTQYF
>TRBJ1-2|-|-|TRBV20-1
TGCAGTGCTAGAGCGCTGGGAGAGGTTAACTATGGCTACACCTTC
CSARALGEVNYGYTF
>TRBJ1-1|-|once|TRBV6-2/TRBV6-3
TGTGCCAGCAGTTACCAGGTTCGGGACACTGAAGCTTTCTTT
CASSYQVRDTEAFF
>TRBJ1-5|-|few|TRBV14
TGTGCCAGCAGCCAACTCATAACCGGGGCTGGCAATCAGCCCCAGCATTTT
CASSQLITGAGNQPQHF
>TRBJ2-3|TRBD2|-|TRBV20-1
TGCAGTGCTAGAGTTAGCGGGGGAGCAACAGATACGCAGTATTTT
CSARVSGGATDTQYF
>TRBJ2-1|-|few|TRBV20-1
TGCAGTGCCCGAGGGCCCGGGGATGAGCAGTTCTTC
CSARGPGDEQFF